These T cell receptor beta chains were read from a single sample in a study of T cell responses to AZD1222 COVID-19 vaccine. Clones were read by immunoSEQ multiplex PCR, and TCRdb kept only the in-frame ones, dropping some. The sample has roughly 270,000 clones, approximately 94% seen once. The material was peripheral blood, obtained 28 days after the second AZD1222 dose. All receptors come from an adult who received the AZD1222 COVID-19 vaccine. Each CDR3 is given with its conserved first and last residue. The D gene is left open where the match is weak. Expanded clones get a size class; other rows say once, few or many, or leave the size out.

D: .
V: TRBV29-1
J: TRBJ2-1
size: .
CDR3: CSAGGAPGQGEQFF
DNA: TGCAGCGCAGGAGGGGCGCCGGGACAAGGGGAGCAGTTCTTC

D: .
V: TRBV14
J: TRBJ2-7
size: .
CDR3: CASSPSQAPRVNEQYF
DNA: TGTGCCAGCAGCCCATCACAGGCCCCCCGGGTTAACGAGCAGTACTTC

D: .
V: TRBV23-1
J: TRBJ2-5
size: .
CDR3: CASSPGAGETQYF
DNA: TGCGCCAGCAGTCCAGGGGCAGGGGAGACCCAGTACTTC

D: .
V: TRBV2
J: TRBJ1-2
size: once
CDR3: CASSETQGCYTF
DNA: TGTGCCAGCAGTGAGACTCAGGGATGCTACACCTTC

D: .
V: TRBV19
J: TRBJ2-2
size: .
CDR3: CASSIESTGNTGELFF
DNA: TGTGCCAGTAGTATAGAGTCGACAGGAAACACCGGGGAGCTGTTTTTT

D: .
V: TRBV19
J: TRBJ1-2
size: .
CDR3: CASSFGTPGYPYGYTF
DNA: TGTGCCAGTAGTTTCGGGACTCCGGGTTATCCCTATGGCTACACCTTC

D: .
V: TRBV7-2
J: TRBJ2-7
size: .
CDR3: CASSLDSSGPFYEQYF
DNA: TGTGCCAGCAGCTTAGATAGTTCAGGGCCGTTCTACGAGCAGTACTTC

D: .
V: TRBV27
J: TRBJ1-6
size: .
CDR3: CASKDGNSPLHF
DNA: TGTGCCAGCAAGGACGGTAATTCACCCCTCCACTTT

D: TRBD2
V: TRBV7-9
J: TRBJ2-5
size: .
CDR3: CASRGVGQETQYF
DNA: TGTGCCAGCCGGGGGGTTGGGCAAGAGACCCAGTACTTC

D: TRBD2
V: TRBV18
J: TRBJ2-7
size: .
CDR3: CASSPTSGSSYEQYF
DNA: TGTGCCAGCTCACCTACTAGCGGGAGCTCCTACGAGCAGTACTTC

D: .
V: TRBV19
J: TRBJ1-4
size: .
CDR3: CASRRGGTATNEKLFF
DNA: TGTGCCAGTAGGAGGGGGGGAACGGCAACTAATGAAAAACTGTTTTTT

D: .
V: TRBV19
J: TRBJ2-2
size: .
CDR3: CASSTTWTGELFF
DNA: TGTGCCAGTAGTACGACGTGGACCGGGGAGCTGTTTTTT

D: .
V: TRBV7-8
J: TRBJ1-6
size: .
CDR3: CASTLKASYNSPLHF
DNA: TGTGCCAGCACCCTCAAGGCCTCCTATAATTCACCCCTCCACTTT

D: TRBD1
V: TRBV13
J: TRBJ2-1
size: once
CDR3: CASSLTGRSEQFF
DNA: TGTGCCAGCAGCTTGACAGGGCGGAGTGAGCAGTTCTTC

D: .
V: TRBV10-2
J: TRBJ1-3
size: .
CDR3: CASRDISSGNTIYF
DNA: TGCGCCAGCAGGGACATTTCCTCTGGAAACACCATATATTTT

D: TRBD1
V: TRBV3-1/TRBV3-2
J: TRBJ2-1
size: .
CDR3: CASSQAWTGGYNEQFF
DNA: TGTGCCAGCAGCCAAGCCTGGACAGGGGGCTACAATGAGCAGTTCTTC

D: .
V: TRBV5-6
J: TRBJ2-7
size: .
CDR3: CASSLAFETYEQYF
DNA: TGTGCCAGCAGCTTGGCGTTCGAGACCTACGAGCAGTACTTC

D: .
V: TRBV3-1/TRBV3-2
J: TRBJ1-6
size: .
CDR3: CASSQNGGSSPLHF
DNA: TGTGCCAGCAGCCAAAATGGGGGAAGTTCACCCCTCCACTTT

D: .
V: TRBV5-5
J: TRBJ2-7
size: few
CDR3: CASSLASVYEQYF
DNA: TGTGCCAGCAGCTTGGCGTCAGTCTACGAGCAGTACTTC

D: .
V: TRBV7-4
J: TRBJ1-4
size: .
CDR3: CASSLQPWREKLFF
DNA: TGTGCCAGCAGCTTACAGCCATGGAGGGAAAAACTGTTTTTT

D: .
V: TRBV5-1
J: TRBJ2-2
size: .
CDR3: CASSLEAGGTGELFF
DNA: TGCGCCAGCAGCTTGGAGGCTGGGGGGACCGGGGAGCTGTTTTTT

D: TRBD2
V: TRBV28
J: TRBJ2-5
size: .
CDR3: CASLPHSGRETQYF
DNA: TGTGCCAGCCTTCCGCATAGCGGGAGAGAGACCCAGTACTTC

D: TRBD2
V: TRBV10-3
J: TRBJ2-7
size: .
CDR3: CAISEGSGASYEQYF
DNA: TGTGCCATCAGTGAGGGTAGCGGGGCCTCCTACGAGCAGTACTTC

D: .
V: TRBV28
J: TRBJ2-7
size: .
CDR3: CASRKTVYEQYF
DNA: TGTGCCAGCAGGAAGACAGTCTACGAGCAGTACTTC

D: TRBD2
V: TRBV4-2
J: TRBJ2-3
size: .
CDR3: CASSQGSGGANTQYF
DNA: TGTGCCAGCAGCCAAGGTAGCGGGGGGGCGAATACGCAGTATTTT

D: .
V: TRBV2
J: TRBJ2-5
size: .
CDR3: CAQTSRDVQETQYF
DNA: TGTGCCCAGACGAGTAGGGACGTACAAGAGACCCAGTACTTC

D: .
V: TRBV6-6
J: TRBJ1-2
size: .
CDR3: CASSDGPDFGYTF
DNA: TGTGCCAGCAGTGACGGACCGGACTTTGGCTACACCTTC